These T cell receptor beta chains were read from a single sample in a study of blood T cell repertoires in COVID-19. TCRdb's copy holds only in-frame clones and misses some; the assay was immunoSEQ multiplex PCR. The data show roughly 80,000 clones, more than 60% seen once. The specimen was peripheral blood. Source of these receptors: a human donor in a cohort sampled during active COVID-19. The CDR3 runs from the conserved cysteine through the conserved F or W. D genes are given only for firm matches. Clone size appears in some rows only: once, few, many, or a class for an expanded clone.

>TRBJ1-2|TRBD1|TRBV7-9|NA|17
TGTGCCAGCAGCCCCCCGACCGGGACAGGGGCCATCTATGGCTACACCTTC
CASSPPTGTGAIYGYTF
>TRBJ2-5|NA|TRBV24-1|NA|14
TGTGCCACCAGTGATATTAGTGCGGGAGAGACCCAGTACTTC
CATSDISAGETQYF
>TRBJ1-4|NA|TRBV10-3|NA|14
TGTGCCATCAGTGCCGCGGGGGGAAATGAAAAACTGTTTTTT
CAISAAGGNEKLFF
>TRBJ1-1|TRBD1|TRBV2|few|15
TGTGCCAGCAGTGACCTTGGGACAGAAAACACTGAAGCTTTCTTT
CASSDLGTENTEAFF
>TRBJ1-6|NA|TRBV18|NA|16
TGTGCCAGCTCACCTACAGGGTTTCCGAATAATTCACCCCTCCACTTT
CASSPTGFPNNSPLHF
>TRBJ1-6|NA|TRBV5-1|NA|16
TGCGCCAGCAGCTTGGCCGGGCAGGGGTATTATTCACCCCTCCACTTT
CASSLAGQGYYSPLHF
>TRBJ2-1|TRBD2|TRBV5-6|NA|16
TGTGCCAGCAGCTTGCGGGGGGGCCCTGATTACAATGAGCAGTTCTTC
CASSLRGGPDYNEQFF
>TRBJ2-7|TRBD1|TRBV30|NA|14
TGTGCCTGGGACACCGGGACAGGGCCTGGGGAGCAGTACTTC
CAWDTGTGPGEQYF
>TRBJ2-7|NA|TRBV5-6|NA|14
TGTGCCAGCAGCTTAAGCCTGAGCTCCTACGAGCAGTACTTC
CASSLSLSSYEQYF
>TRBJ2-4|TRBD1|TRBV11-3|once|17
TGTGCCAGCAGCCGCGGACAGGGTAATGGGGCCAAAAACATTCAGTACTTC
CASSRGQGNGAKNIQYF
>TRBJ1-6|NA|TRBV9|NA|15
TGTGCCAGCAGCCCGTCAGGACAGAAAAATTCACCCCTCCACTTT
CASSPSGQKNSPLHF
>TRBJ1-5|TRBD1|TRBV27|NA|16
TGTGCCAGCAGTTCTGGGACAGACGGTAGCAATCAGCCCCAGCATTTT
CASSSGTDGSNQPQHF
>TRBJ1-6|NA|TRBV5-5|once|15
TGTGCCAGCAGCTTATTCTCAGGGAATAATTCACCCCTCCACTTT
CASSLFSGNNSPLHF
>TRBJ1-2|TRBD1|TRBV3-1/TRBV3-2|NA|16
TGTGCCAGCAGCCTCCACTGGAACCAGGGGGCCGATGGCTACACCTTC
CASSLHWNQGADGYTF
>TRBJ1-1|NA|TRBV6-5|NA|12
TGTGCCAGCAGACAGAATGAGAGACAAGCTTTCTTT
CASRQNERQAFF
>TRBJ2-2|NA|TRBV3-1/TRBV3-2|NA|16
TGTGCCAGCAGCCCCTATAGGGGCCCGAACACCGGGGAGCTGTTTTTT
CASSPYRGPNTGELFF
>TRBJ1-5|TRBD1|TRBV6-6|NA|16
TGTGCCAGCAGTCAACCGGGACAGGGGGGAATTCAGCCCCAGCATTTT
CASSQPGQGGIQPQHF
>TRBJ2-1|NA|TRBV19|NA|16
TGTGCCAGTAGTATGGTCAACGGGAGATCTTACAATGAGCAGTTCTTC
CASSMVNGRSYNEQFF
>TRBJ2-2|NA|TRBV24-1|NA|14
TGTGCCACCAGTGATTTAGGGGGACCGGGGGAGCTGTTTTTT
CATSDLGGPGELFF
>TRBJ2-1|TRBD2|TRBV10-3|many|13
TGTGCCGCCAGACTAGCGGGAGTGGGTGAGCAGTTCTTC
CAARLAGVGEQFF
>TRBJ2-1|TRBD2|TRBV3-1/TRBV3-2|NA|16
TGTGCCAGCAGCCCCTCCACGCCTAGCGGGGGGGGAGAGCAGTTCTTC
CASSPSTPSGGGEQFF
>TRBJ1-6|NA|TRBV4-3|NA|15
TGCGCCAGCAGCCAAGAGGCGGCAGTTAATTCACCCCTCCACTTT
CASSQEAAVNSPLHF
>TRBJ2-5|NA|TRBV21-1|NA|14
TGTGCCAGCAGCAACAGGGGCCCCGGGGAGACCCAGTACTTC
CASSNRGPGETQYF
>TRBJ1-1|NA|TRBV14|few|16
TGTGCCAGCAGCCTTTTGACAGGCAGCATGAACACTGAAGCTTTCTTT
CASSLLTGSMNTEAFF
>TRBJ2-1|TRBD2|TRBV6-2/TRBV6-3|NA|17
TGTGCCAGCAGTTCCCCCATCCGAGCGGGAGCATCGGATGAGCAGTTCTTC
CASSSPIRAGASDEQFF
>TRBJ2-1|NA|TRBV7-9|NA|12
TGTGCCAGCAGCCCCGGCGGGGCTCAGCAGTTCTTC
CASSPGGAQQFF
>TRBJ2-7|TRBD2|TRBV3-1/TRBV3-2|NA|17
TGTGCCAGCAGCCTCCCTACCGGGACTAGCGGCTCCTACGAGCAGTACTTC
CASSLPTGTSGSYEQYF
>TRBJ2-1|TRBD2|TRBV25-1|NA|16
TGTGCCAGCAGTGATCTGACTAGCGGGCGGGGTAGGGAGCAGTTCTTC
CASSDLTSGRGREQFF
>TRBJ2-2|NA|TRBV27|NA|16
TGTGCCAGCAGTTTATCGGGCTGGGTATCCACCGGGGAGCTGTTTTTT
CASSLSGWVSTGELFF
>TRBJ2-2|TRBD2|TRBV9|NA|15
TGTGCCAGCAGCGCCGGACTAGCGGGAGCCGGGGAGCTGTTTTTT
CASSAGLAGAGELFF
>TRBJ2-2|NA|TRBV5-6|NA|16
TGTGCCAGCAGCTTGGCCGCGGGGGCCGGGGCCGGGGAGCTGTTTTTT
CASSLAAGAGAGELFF
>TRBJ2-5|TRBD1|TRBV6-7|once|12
TGTGCGAAAGGACAGGTTCAAGAGACCCAGTACTTC
CAKGQVQETQYF
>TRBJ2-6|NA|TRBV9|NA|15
TGTGCCAGCAGCGCTAGGAGGGCCGGGGCCAACGTCCTGACTTTC
CASSARRAGANVLTF
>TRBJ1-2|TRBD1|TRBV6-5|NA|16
TGTGCCAGCAGTTTACTGTTAGGACAGGGGGCATGGGGCTACACCTTC
CASSLLLGQGAWGYTF
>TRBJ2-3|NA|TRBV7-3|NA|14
TGTGCCAGCAGCTTAGACAGAGGCACAGATACGCAGTATTTT
CASSLDRGTDTQYF
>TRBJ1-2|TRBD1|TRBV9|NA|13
TGTGCCAGCAGAGGACAGGGGGCGGGTGGCTACACCTTC
CASRGQGAGGYTF
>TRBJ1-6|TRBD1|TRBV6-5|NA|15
TGTGCCAGCAGTACTACTCGACAGGGCGGCTCACCCCTCCACTTT
CASSTTRQGGSPLHF
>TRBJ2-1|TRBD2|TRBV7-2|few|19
TGTGCCAGCACCCGAAATAGCGGGGGGCCTCGAAGCTCCTACAATGAGCAGTTCTTC
CASTRNSGGPRSSYNEQFF
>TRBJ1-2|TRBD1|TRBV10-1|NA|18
TGCGCCAGCAGTGATAAGGGGACTGGACAGGGGGCGATCTATGGCTACACCTTC
CASSDKGTGQGAIYGYTF
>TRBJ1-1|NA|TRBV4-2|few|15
TGTGCCAGCAGCCTTACCGAACAGGATCCCACTGAAGCTTTCTTT
CASSLTEQDPTEAFF
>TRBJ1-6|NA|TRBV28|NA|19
TGTGCCAGCAGTTTAATCGTTTGGAGGGATGATCGGTTAAATTCACCCCTCCACTTT
CASSLIVWRDDRLNSPLHF
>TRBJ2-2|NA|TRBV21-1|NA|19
TGTGCCAGCAGCGGCCACCGGGACAGGTGTCTACCTAACACCGGGGAGCTGTTTTTT
CASSGHRDRCLPNTGELFF
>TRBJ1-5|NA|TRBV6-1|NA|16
TGTGCCAGCAGTGAATCGGGGTCGTGGAGCAATCAGCCCCAGCATTTT
CASSESGSWSNQPQHF
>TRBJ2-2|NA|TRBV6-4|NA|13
TGTGCCAGCAGTGAGAGGAGCACCGGGGAGCTGTTTTTT
CASSERSTGELFF
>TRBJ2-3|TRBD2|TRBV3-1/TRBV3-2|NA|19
TGTGCCAGCAGCCAAGGTTTCCGGACTAGCGGGGGGGGAGGAGATACGCAGTATTTT
CASSQGFRTSGGGGDTQYF
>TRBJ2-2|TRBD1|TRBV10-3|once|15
TGTGCCATCAGTATACCGGACAGGGCTCCCGGGGAGCTGTTTTTT
CAISIPDRAPGELFF
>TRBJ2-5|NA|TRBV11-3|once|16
TGTGCCAGCAGCATGGGGGGAGGGGGTTACCAAGAGACCCAGTACTTC
CASSMGGGGYQETQYF
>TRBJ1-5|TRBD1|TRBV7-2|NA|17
TGTGCCAGCAGCCCGAACCAGGGGGGTAATGGCAATCAGCCCCAGCATTTT
CASSPNQGGNGNQPQHF
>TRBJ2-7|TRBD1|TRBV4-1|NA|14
TGCGCCAGCAGCCAAGTGGGGACAGACTACGAGCAGTACTTC
CASSQVGTDYEQYF
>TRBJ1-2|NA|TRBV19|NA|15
TGTGCCAGTAGTATGGGAGCGGGGGCTAACTATGGCTACACCTTC
CASSMGAGANYGYTF
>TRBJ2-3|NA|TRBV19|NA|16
TGTGCCAGTAGTATACTCGCGGAGTTTAGCACAGATACGCAGTATTTT
CASSILAEFSTDTQYF
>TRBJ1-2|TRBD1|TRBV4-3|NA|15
TGCGCCAGCAGCCCCAGCACGAGGGGGCTTTTAGGCTACACCTTC
CASSPSTRGLLGYTF
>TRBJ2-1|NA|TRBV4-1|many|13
TGCGCCAGCAAGAAGGGGTCGGACAATGAGCAGTTCTTC
CASKKGSDNEQFF
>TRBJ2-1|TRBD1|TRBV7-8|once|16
TGTGCCAGCAGCTTATCCGTCGGGACAGGGGGCTATGAGCAGTTCTTC
CASSLSVGTGGYEQFF
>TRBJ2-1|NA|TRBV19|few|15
TGTGCCAGTAGTATAGGAGGGGGAACGGGCAATGAGCAGTTCTTC
CASSIGGGTGNEQFF
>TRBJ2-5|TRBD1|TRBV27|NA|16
TGTGCCAGCAGATCCGGGACAGGGTTAATGCAAGAGACCCAGTACTTC
CASRSGTGLMQETQYF